Listed below are T cell receptor beta chains from one sample, sequenced in a study of blood T cell repertoires in COVID-19. Profiling relied on immunoSEQ multiplex PCR, and the TCRdb table lists in-frame clones only, not all of them. The data contain under 65,000 clones, 90% of them seen just once; the ten biggest clones take up approximately 15%. The sample comprised peripheral blood. These receptors were taken from a man older than 75 with acute or convalescent COVID-19. Both conserved end residues are part of each CDR3. D genes are given only for firm matches. Rows give clone size only sometimes, using once, few, many, or a class for an expanded clone.

cdr3_nt cdr3_aa d_call v_call clone_size j_call
TGTGCCTGGGGGGGGGCCTTTGAGCAGTTCTTC CAWGGAFEQFF . TRBV30 . TRBJ2-1
TGTGCCAGCAGCTTAGGCCGACAGGGTCTGCAGTACTTC CASSLGRQGLQYF TRBD1 TRBV13 once TRBJ2-7
TGCGCCAGCAGCCAAGATCCGGCGGGATCTTCACCCCTCCACTTT CASSQDPAGSSPLHF . TRBV4-1 . TRBJ1-6
TGCAGCGTCGATGGCCTAGCGGGGGGAGGTGAGCAGTTCTTC CSVDGLAGGGEQFF TRBD2 TRBV29-1 . TRBJ2-1
TGTGCCTGGAGTGTACTAGCGGGGGGCAACCCCCAAGAGACCCAGTACTTC CAWSVLAGGNPQETQYF TRBD2 TRBV30 . TRBJ2-5
TGTGCCAGCAGCTTGACTAGCGGGGGCACAGATACGCAGTATTTT CASSLTSGGTDTQYF TRBD2 TRBV5-5 . TRBJ2-3
TGTGCCAGCTCCTCGTGGGGGGGGACGTTTGAAGCTTTCTTT CASSSWGGTFEAFF . TRBV18 . TRBJ1-1
TGTGCCATCAGTGGGAACAGGTCCCCTAACTATGGCTACACCTTC CAISGNRSPNYGYTF . TRBV10-3 once TRBJ1-2
TGTGCCAGTAGTCCGACACTCGGGGAGCTGTTTTTT CASSPTLGELFF . TRBV19 once TRBJ2-2
TGCGCCAGCAGCCATAGCGGGGGGCCCTCCTCTGGGGCCAACGTCCTGACTTTC CASSHSGGPSSGANVLTF TRBD2 TRBV5-1 . TRBJ2-6
TGTGCCAGTACCCTGACAGGGGCCCACCAAGAGACCCAGTACTTC CASTLTGAHQETQYF TRBD1 TRBV19 . TRBJ2-5
TGTGCCAGCTCACCCACACCCTACAATGAGCAGTTCTTC CASSPTPYNEQFF . TRBV18 few TRBJ2-1
TGCAGTGCTAGTCCCTATGGAGAGACCCAGTACTTC CSASPYGETQYF . TRBV20-1 . TRBJ2-5
TGTGCCAGCAACAAAGGGTCAGGGGAAAACTATGGCTACACCTTC CASNKGSGENYGYTF . TRBV6-5 . TRBJ1-2
TGTGCCAGCATTAACAGGCAACCGAACACCGGGGAGCTGTTTTTT CASINRQPNTGELFF . TRBV5-6 . TRBJ2-2
TGTGCCACTATGGACGGAGGAGCCAGCACAGATACGCAGTATTTT CATMDGGASTDTQYF . TRBV19 . TRBJ2-3
TGCGCCAGCAGCCGGGACAGGGGGGTCACCGGGGAGCTGTTTTTT CASSRDRGVTGELFF TRBD1 TRBV5-1 . TRBJ2-2
TGTGCCAGCAGTTACTCAAGGAGGGAGAATTCACCCCTCCACTTT CASSYSRRENSPLHF . TRBV6-6 . TRBJ1-6
TGTGCCAGCAGCCCTCGTCCAGGTGGAAACACCATATATTTT CASSPRPGGNTIYF . TRBV9 . TRBJ1-3
TGTGCCAGTAGTATAACTCGGGACACAGGGGCCAATCAGCCCCAGCATTTT CASSITRDTGANQPQHF TRBD1 TRBV19 once TRBJ1-5
TGTGCCAGCAACTATGACGGGTACGAGCAGTACTTC CASNYDGYEQYF . TRBV5-4 few TRBJ2-7
TGTGCCAGCAGACAGTTCGGCACTGAAGCTTTCTTT CASRQFGTEAFF . TRBV6-5 . TRBJ1-1
TGTGCCAGCAGCCTGGACTCGAACTATGGCTACACCTTC CASSLDSNYGYTF . TRBV2 . TRBJ1-2
TGTGCCAGCAGTCCCGGGTCCACGCGGGGCACTGAAGCTTTCTTT CASSPGSTRGTEAFF . TRBV6-5 . TRBJ1-1
TGTGCCAGTAGTGAGGGGGCGCTGGGTTTGATCACTGAAGCTTTCTTT CASSEGALGLITEAFF TRBD1 TRBV19 . TRBJ1-1
TGCAGCGGGTCACAGGGAGACTATGGCTACACCTTC CSGSQGDYGYTF . TRBV29-1 . TRBJ1-2
TGCAGCGTTGCCGACAGGGGCTCCTACAATGAGCAGTTCTTC CSVADRGSYNEQFF TRBD1 TRBV29-1 . TRBJ2-1
TGTGCCAGCAGCAATCTACGACAGGGATTCACTGAAGCTTTCTTT CASSNLRQGFTEAFF TRBD1 TRBV5-6 . TRBJ1-1